This T cell receptor (beta chain) emerged from a study of blood T cell repertoires in COVID-19. The data were produced by immunoSEQ multiplex PCR, yet TCRdb's version contains in-frame clones alone and is incomplete. This table holds roughly 150,000 clones, around 86% found once. The CDR3 is made up of 14 amino acids. V was pared by 7 bases and J by 6 bases, with 10 bases of the junction left unmatched. The V gene's germline CDR1 is WNHNN and CDR2 SYGVQD (reference sequence). Source material: peripheral blood. This sequence originates from a human donor in a cohort sampled during active COVID-19. The rearrangement links TRBV10-1 to TRBJ1-1; 8 nucleotides match TRBD1. As DNA, the CDR3 is TGCGCCAGCAAAAGTCTGGACAGGGAACCTGAAGCTTTCTTT. Amino acids: CASKSLDREPEAFF.